This TCR beta chain was recorded in a study of T cell responses to AZD1222 COVID-19 vaccine. Only in-frame clones appear in the TCRdb table, and some are missing; sequencing was by immunoSEQ multiplex PCR. The sample yields under 150,000 clones, around 90% seen once. The junction had 6 bases not matched to a gene; V was cut back by 0 bases and J by 12 bases. Germline V gene data show CDR1 as SGHRS and CDR2 as YFSETQ. CDR3 length: 14 residues. For this clone: Its antigen is still unknown.

The analysis combined second doses at about 4 or about 12 weeks. Study-wide points: Among those given AZD1222, only five or six were seropositive at baseline.

Here the sequenced sample was peripheral blood, taken 28 days after the second AZD1222 dose. This TCR was recovered from an adult who received the AZD1222 COVID-19 vaccine. The rearrangement uses TRBV5-1 and TRBJ2-1; the match to TRBD1 covers 10 bases. Written as DNA, the CDR3 is TGCGCCAGCAGCTTGGGGACAGGGGGGTCGGTGCAGTTCTTC. Residues: CASSLGTGGSVQFF.